This T cell receptor (beta chain) was documented in a study of blood T cell repertoires in COVID-19. With 3 bases clipped from V and 3 bases from J, the junction kept 19 bases outside the gene matches. The CDR3 extends over 20 amino acids. Germline V CDR1 and CDR2: DFQATT, SNEGSKA (reference sequence). The assay was immunoSEQ multiplex PCR, and TCRdb's table has in-frame clones only and misses some. Among roughly 20,000 clones listed, approximately 95% were seen once. Sequenced sample: peripheral blood. The origin of this receptor is a woman between 45 and 65 years old with active COVID-19. This chain connects TRBV20-1 to TRBJ2-3; 12 bases match TRBD2. CDR3 sequence reads: CSASVTRTSGEIVRTDTQYF. The DNA of the CDR3 is TGCAGTGCTAGTGTTACTAGGACTAGCGGGGAGATCGTACGGACAGATACGCAGTATTTT.